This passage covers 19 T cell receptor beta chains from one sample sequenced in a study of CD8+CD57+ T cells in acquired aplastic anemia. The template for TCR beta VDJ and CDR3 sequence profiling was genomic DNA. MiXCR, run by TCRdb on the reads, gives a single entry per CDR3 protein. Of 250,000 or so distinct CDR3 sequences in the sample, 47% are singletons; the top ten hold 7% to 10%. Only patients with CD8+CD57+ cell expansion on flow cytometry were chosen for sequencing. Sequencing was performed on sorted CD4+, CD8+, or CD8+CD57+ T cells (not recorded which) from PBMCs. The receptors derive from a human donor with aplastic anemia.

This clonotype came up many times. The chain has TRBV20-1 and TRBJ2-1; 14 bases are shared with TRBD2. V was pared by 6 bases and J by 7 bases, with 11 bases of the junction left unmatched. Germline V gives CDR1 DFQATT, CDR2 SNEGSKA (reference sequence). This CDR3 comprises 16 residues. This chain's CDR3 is CSAPPGLAGARNEQFF. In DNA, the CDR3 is TGCAGTGCCCCACCGGGACTAGCGGGAGCCAGAAATGAGCAGTTCTTC.

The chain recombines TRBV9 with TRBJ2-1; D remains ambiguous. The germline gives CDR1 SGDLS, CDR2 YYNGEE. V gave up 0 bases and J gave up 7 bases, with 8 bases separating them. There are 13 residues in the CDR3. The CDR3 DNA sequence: TGTGCCAGCAGCGTAGAGGTCTTGAATGAGCAGTTCTTC. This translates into CASSVEVLNEQFF.

The CDR3, as DNA: TGTGCCACCAGCAGAGATCAGGGGGCCCCCGAAAAACTGTTTTTT. Translating it yields CATSRDQGAPEKLFF. V gene TRBV15 combines with J gene TRBJ1-4; 8 bases line up with TRBD1. Germline trimming cut 0 bases from V and 8 bases from J; bases unmatched to any gene: 5. The germline gives CDR1 LNHNV, CDR2 YYDKDF (reference sequence). This CDR3 comprises 15 residues.

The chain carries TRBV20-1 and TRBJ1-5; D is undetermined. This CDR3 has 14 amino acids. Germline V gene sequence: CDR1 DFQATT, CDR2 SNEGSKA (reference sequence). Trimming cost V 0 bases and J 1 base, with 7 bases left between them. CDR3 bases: TGCAGTGCTAGAGAAGGGAACAGCAATCAGCCCCAGCATTTT. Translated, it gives CSAREGNSNQPQHF.

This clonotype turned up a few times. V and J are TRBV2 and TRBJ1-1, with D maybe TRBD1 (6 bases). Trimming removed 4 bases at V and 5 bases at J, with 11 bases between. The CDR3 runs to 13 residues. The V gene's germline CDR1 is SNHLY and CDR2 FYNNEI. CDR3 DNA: TGTGCCAGCAGTGTCCGGGGGCCGACTGAAGCTTTCTTT. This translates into CASSVRGPTEAFF.

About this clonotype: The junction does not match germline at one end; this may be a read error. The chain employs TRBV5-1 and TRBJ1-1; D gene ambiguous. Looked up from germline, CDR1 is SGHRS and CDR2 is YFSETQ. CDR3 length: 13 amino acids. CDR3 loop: CASSSLMNTEAFF. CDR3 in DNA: TGTGCCAGCAGCTCCTTAATGAACACTGAAGCTTTCTTT. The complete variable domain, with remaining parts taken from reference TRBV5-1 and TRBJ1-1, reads KAGVTQTPRYLIKTRGQQVTLSCSPISGHRSVSWYQQTPGQGLQFLFEYFSETQRNKGNFPGRFSGRQFSNSRSEMNVSTLELGDSALYLCASSSLMNTEAFFGQGTRLTVV.

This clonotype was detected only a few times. The CDR3 DNA is TGTGCCAGCAGTGAGGGTTGGGTCGGCTACGAGCAGTACTTC. Protein product: CASSEGWVGYEQYF. The chain has TRBV27 and TRBJ2-7; perhaps TRBD2 as D (5 bases). The CDR3 is 14 residues long. Trimming took off 5 bases at V and 3 bases at J, with 14 bases between the two ends. CDR1 is MNHEY and CDR2 is SMNVEV in the germline V gene (reference sequence).

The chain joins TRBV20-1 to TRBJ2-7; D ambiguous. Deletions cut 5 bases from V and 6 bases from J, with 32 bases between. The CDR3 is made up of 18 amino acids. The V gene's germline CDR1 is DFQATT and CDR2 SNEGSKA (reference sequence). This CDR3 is CSAPELSERPLNRPEQYF. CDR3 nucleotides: TGCAGTGCTCCAGAGTTATCGGAGAGGCCCTTGAACCGTCCCGAGCAGTACTTC.

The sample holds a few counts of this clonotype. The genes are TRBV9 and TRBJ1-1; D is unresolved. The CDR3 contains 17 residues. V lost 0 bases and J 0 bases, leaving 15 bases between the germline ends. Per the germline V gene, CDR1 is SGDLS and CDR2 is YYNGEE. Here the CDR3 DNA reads TGTGCCAGCAGCGTAGAGGACTACCCGATCCTGAACACTGAAGCTTTCTTT. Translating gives CASSVEDYPILNTEAFF.

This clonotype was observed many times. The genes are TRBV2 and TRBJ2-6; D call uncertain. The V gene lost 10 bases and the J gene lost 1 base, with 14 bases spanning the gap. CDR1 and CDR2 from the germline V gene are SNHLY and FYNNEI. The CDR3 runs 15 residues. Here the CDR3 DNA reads TGTGCCACCAGGAAGCAGATGTCTGGGGCCAACGTCCTGACTTTC. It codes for CATRKQMSGANVLTF. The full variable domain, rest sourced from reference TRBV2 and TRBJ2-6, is EPEVTQTPSHQVTQMGQEVILRCVPISNHLYFYWYRQILGQKVEFLVSFYNNEISEKSEIFDDQFSVERPDGSNFTLKIRSTKLEDSAMYFCATRKQMSGANVLTFGAGSRLTVL.

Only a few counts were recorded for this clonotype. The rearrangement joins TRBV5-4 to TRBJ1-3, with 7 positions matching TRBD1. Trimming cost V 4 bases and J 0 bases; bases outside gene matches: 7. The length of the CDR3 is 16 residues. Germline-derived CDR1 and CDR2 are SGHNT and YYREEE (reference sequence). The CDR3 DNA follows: TGTGCCAGCAGCGCGGGGACAGCGGTCTCTGGAAACACCATATATTTT. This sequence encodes CASSAGTAVSGNTIYF.

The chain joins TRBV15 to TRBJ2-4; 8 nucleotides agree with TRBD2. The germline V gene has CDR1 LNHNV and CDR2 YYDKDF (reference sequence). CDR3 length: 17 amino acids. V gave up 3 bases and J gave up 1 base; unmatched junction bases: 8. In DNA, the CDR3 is TGTGCCACCAGCAGGGGTAGCGGGGATTGGGCCAAAAACATTCAGTACTTC. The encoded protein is CATSRGSGDWAKNIQYF.

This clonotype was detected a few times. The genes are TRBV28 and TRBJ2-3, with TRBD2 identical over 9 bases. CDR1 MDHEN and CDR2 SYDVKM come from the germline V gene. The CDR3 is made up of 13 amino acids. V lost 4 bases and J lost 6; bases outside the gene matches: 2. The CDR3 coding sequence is TGTGCCAGCAGTTGGGCGGGAGGGGATACGCAGTATTTT. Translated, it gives CASSWAGGDTQYF.

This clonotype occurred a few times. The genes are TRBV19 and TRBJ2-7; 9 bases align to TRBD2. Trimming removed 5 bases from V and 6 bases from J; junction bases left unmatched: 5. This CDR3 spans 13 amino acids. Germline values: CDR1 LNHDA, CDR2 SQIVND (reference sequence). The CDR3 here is CASSASGRREQYF. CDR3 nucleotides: TGTGCCAGTAGTGCCAGCGGGAGGCGCGAGCAGTACTTC.

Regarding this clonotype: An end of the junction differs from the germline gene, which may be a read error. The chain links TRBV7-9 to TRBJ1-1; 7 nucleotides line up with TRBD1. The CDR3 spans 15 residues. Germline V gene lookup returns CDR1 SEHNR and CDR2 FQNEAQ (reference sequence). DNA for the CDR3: TGTGCCAGCGAGGTGACAGGGCAAACGCACACTGAAGCCTTCTTT. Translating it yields CASEVTGQTHTEAFF.

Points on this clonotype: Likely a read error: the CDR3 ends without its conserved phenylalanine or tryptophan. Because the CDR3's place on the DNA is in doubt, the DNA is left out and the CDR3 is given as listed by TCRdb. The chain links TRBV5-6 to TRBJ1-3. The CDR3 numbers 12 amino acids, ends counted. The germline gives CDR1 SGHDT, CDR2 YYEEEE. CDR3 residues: CASSLAEVFAGD.

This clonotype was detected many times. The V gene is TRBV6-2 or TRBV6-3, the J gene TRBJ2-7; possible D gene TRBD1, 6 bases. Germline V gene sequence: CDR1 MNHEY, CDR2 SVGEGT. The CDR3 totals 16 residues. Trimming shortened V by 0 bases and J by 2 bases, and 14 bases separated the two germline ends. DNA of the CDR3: TGTGCCAGCAGTTACTCGGGACAATCCCCGACCTACGAGCAGTACTTC. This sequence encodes CASSYSGQSPTYEQYF.

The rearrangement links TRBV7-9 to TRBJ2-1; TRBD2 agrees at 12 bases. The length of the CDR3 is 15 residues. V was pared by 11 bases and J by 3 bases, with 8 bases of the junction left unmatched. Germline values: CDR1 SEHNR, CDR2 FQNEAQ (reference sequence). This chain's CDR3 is CAWQTGLAGYNEQFF. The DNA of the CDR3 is TGTGCCTGGCAAACGGGACTAGCGGGCTACAATGAGCAGTTCTTC.

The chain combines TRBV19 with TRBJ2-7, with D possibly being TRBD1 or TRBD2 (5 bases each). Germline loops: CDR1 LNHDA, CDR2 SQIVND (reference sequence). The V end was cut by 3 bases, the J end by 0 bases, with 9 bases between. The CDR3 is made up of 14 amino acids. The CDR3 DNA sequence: TGTGCCAGTAGTATCTCAGGGAGCTCCTACGAGCAGTACTTC. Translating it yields CASSISGSSYEQYF.